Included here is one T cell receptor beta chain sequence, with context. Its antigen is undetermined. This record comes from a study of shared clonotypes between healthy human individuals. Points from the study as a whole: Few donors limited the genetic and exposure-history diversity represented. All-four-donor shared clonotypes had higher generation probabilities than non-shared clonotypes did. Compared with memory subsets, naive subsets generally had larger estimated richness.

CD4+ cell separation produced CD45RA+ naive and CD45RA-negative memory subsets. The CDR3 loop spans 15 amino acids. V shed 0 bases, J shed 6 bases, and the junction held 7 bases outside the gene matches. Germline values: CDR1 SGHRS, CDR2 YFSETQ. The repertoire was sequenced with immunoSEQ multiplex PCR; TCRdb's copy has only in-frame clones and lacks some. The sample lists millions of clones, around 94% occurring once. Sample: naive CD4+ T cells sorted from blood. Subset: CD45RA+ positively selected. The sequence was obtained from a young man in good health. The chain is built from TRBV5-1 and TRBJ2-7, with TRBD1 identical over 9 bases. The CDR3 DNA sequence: TGCGCCAGCAGCTTGGTTGGCACAGGGGGCGTCGAGCAGTACTTC. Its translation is CASSLVGTGGVEQYF.